This passage covers 10 T cell receptor beta chains from one sample sequenced in a study of cytomegalovirus exposure and HLA in healthy donors (dated by TCRdb to the late 2010s). Libraries were prepared through the immunoSEQ multiplex PCR assay. A mixture of 60 forward primers for TCR Vbeta segments and 13 reverse primers for TCR Jbeta segments was used in the multiplex PCR. TCRdb holds this immuneACCESS table with in-frame rearrangements only. Some clones are missing; in checked studies, unresolved V genes explain under half, and the rest has no known cause. This sample comprises about 190,000 clones, over 80% of them detected only once. Jointly, the top ten make up 1% to 1.5% of the sample. The source material was PBMCs. All receptors come from a man younger than 45 in good health and CMV-seronegative.

CDR3 sequence reads: CSVEDRAVNAFF. CDR3 DNA: TGCAGCGTTGAAGACAGGGCTGTCAACGCTTTCTTT. This rearrangement joins TRBV29-1 to TRBJ1-1; a weak D match, TRBD1 (5 bases). CDR3 length equals 12 residues. CDR1 and CDR2 (germline): SQVTM, ANQGSEA. V shed 0 bases and J shed 11 bases, with 13 bases lying between them.

As DNA, the CDR3 is TGTGCCAGCAGTGAATATTCGACTAGCGGGATATACGAGCAGTACTTC. Translated: CASSEYSTSGIYEQYF. The J gene is TRBJ2-7, the V gene TRBV6-1; 11 bases align to TRBD2. The CDR3 spans 16 residues. Germline values: CDR1 MNHNS, CDR2 SASEGT. The trim removed 2 bases at V and 4 bases at J, leaving 7 bases unmatched.

This chain links TRBV28 with TRBJ1-1; D perhaps matches TRBD1 (5 bases). This CDR3 has 13 residues. CDR1 and CDR2 (germline): MDHEN, SYDVKM. V dropped 5 bases and J dropped 6 bases, with 13 bases sitting between them. CDR3 in DNA: TGTGCCAGCAGTCCCACCTCAGGGTCTGAAGCTTTCTTT. Its translation is CASSPTSGSEAFF.

V usage is TRBV5-4 and J usage is TRBJ2-1; D might be TRBD2 (5 bases). V was cut by 0 bases and J by 9 bases, with 7 bases left in between. From germline, CDR1 is SGHNT and CDR2 YYREEE (reference sequence). This CDR3 is 12 amino acids long. The CDR3 loop is CASSLAAGEQFF. In DNA form, the CDR3 reads TGTGCCAGCAGCTTGGCCGCGGGTGAGCAGTTCTTC.

The V and J genes are TRBV6-5 and TRBJ2-4, with D possibly TRBD1 on 6 matching bases. The CDR3 has 14 residues. Per germline, CDR1 MNHEY and CDR2 SVGAGI. Trimming removed 5 bases at V and 3 bases at J, with 11 bases between. The CDR3 coding sequence is TGTGCCAGCAGTCCACAGGGTAGCAAAAACATTCAGTACTTC. Translating it yields CASSPQGSKNIQYF.

The chain combines TRBV9 with TRBJ1-1, with D unclear. V was clipped by 4 bases and J by 9 bases, with 13 bases between them. The CDR3 is 12 amino acids. The germline V gene encodes CDR1 SGDLS and CDR2 YYNGEE. CDR3 sequence: CASSPSGQQAFF. Here the CDR3 DNA reads TGTGCCAGCAGCCCTTCCGGTCAACAAGCTTTCTTT.

V gene TRBV7-9 combines with J gene TRBJ1-6; tentatively, D is TRBD1 (5 bases). This CDR3 is built from 14 residues. Per the germline V gene, CDR1 is SEHNR and CDR2 is FQNEAQ (reference sequence). The V gene lost 11 bases and the J gene lost 7 bases, with 18 bases spanning the gap. The CDR3 loop reads CAGSADGGNSPLHF. In DNA, the CDR3 is TGTGCCGGATCAGCGGACGGGGGGAATTCACCCCTCCACTTT.

The V call is TRBV6-6, the J call TRBJ2-2; TRBD1 agrees at 10 bases. The CDR3 length is 15 residues. Germline V gives CDR1 MNHNY, CDR2 SVGAGI (reference sequence). Unmatched junction bases numbered 3, after V lost 5 bases and J lost 3 bases. CDR3 region: CASSRTGGDTGELFF. CDR3 bases: TGTGCCAGCAGTCGGACAGGGGGGGACACCGGGGAGCTGTTTTTT.

The chain has TRBV19 and TRBJ1-6, with D possibly TRBD1 on 6 matching bases. The germline V gene has CDR1 LNHDA and CDR2 SQIVND (reference sequence). The CDR3 is 11 residues long. V lost 11 bases to trimming and J lost 8 bases, with 10 bases between them. The CDR3 DNA sequence: TGTGCCTCAAACAGGGATTCACCCCTCCACTTT. Translated, it gives CASNRDSPLHF. The full variable domain, completed using reference TRBV19 and TRBJ1-6, is DGGITQSPKYLFRKEGQNVTLSCEQNLNHDAMYWYRQDPGQGLRLIYYSQIVNDFQKGDIAEGYSVSREKKESFPLTVTSAQKNPTAFYLCASNRDSPLHFGNGTRLTVT.

The CDR3 DNA reads as TGTGCCAGCAGCTTGGACCTGAGGGCGCAGTATTTT. Protein sequence: CASSLDLRAQYF. The rearrangement uses TRBV5-5 and TRBJ2-3; D perhaps matches TRBD2 (5 bases). Trimming left V 0 bases short and J 10 bases short, with 9 bases between. Looked up from germline, CDR1 is SGHKS and CDR2 is YYEKEE (reference sequence). There are 12 residues in the CDR3.